The 29 T cell receptor beta chains presented below share a single source sample, sequenced in a study of blood T cell repertoires in COVID-19. Measured with immunoSEQ multiplex PCR; TCRdb has only the in-frame clones, and not every one. This table has more than 95,000 clones, under 85% appearing once. Sequencing was carried out using peripheral blood. The source of these receptors is a man aged 55 to 69 with acute or convalescent COVID-19.

The gene calls are TRBV19 and TRBJ2-2; D might be TRBD1 (5 bases). This CDR3 spans 14 amino acids. The V gene lost 6 bases and the J gene lost 1 base, with 9 bases spanning the gap. Germline assignment: CDR1 LNHDA and CDR2 SQIVND (reference sequence). The CDR3 DNA reads as TGTGCCAGTAGACGAGGACAGAACACCGGGGAGCTGTTTTTT. This codes for CASRRGQNTGELFF. Using reference TRBV19 and TRBJ2-2 for the parts outside the CDR3, the full variable domain is DGGITQSPKYLFRKEGQNVTLSCEQNLNHDAMYWYRQDPGQGLRLIYYSQIVNDFQKGDIAEGYSVSREKKESFPLTVTSAQKNPTAFYLCASRRGQNTGELFFGEGSRLTVL.

The CDR3 sequence: CATSRGVRNQPQHF. The CDR3 nucleotides are TGTGCCACCAGCAGAGGCGTTCGCAATCAGCCCCAGCATTTT. The chain is built from TRBV15 and TRBJ1-5; D unresolved. Germline V gene lookup returns CDR1 LNHNV and CDR2 YYDKDF (reference sequence). The CDR3 sequence is 14 residues long. Trimming took off 1 base at V and 2 bases at J, with 6 bases between the two ends.

CDR3 in DNA: TGTGCCAGCAATACACTAGCGGGAGGGCAGAAAGAGACCCAGTACTTC. Protein product: CASNTLAGGQKETQYF. This chain connects TRBV28 to TRBJ2-5, with 13 positions matching TRBD2. V was clipped by 7 bases and J by 3 bases; unmatched bases: 8. Germline loops: CDR1 MDHEN, CDR2 SYDVKM. The length of the CDR3 is 16 residues.

This clone was observed a few times. The chain joins TRBV28 to TRBJ1-6; possible D gene TRBD1, 6 bases. Germline V gives CDR1 MDHEN, CDR2 SYDVKM. The germline V and J ends were trimmed by 5 bases and 6 bases, with 11 bases remaining between them. The CDR3 extends over 14 amino acids. CDR3 sequence reads: CASSRNRANSPLHF. The CDR3, as DNA: TGTGCCAGCAGTCGTAACAGGGCTAATTCACCCCTCCACTTT.

The gene calls are TRBV11-3 and TRBJ2-1; the match to TRBD2 covers 7 bases. Per the germline V gene, CDR1 is SGHNT and CDR2 is YENEEA. The trim removed 6 bases at V and 4 bases at J, leaving 3 bases unmatched. CDR3 length equals 13 residues. The CDR3 loop is CASSRTSYNEQFF. Here the CDR3 DNA reads TGTGCCAGCAGTAGGACTAGTTACAATGAGCAGTTCTTC. The full variable domain, rest sourced from reference TRBV11-3 and TRBJ2-1, is EAGVVQSPRYKIIEKKQPVAFWCNPISGHNTLYWYLQNLGQGPELLIRYENEEAVDDSQLPKDRFSAERLKGVDSTLKIQPAELGDSAVYLCASSRTSYNEQFFGPGTRLTVL.

The CDR3 DNA sequence: TGCGCCAGCAGTGAGTCTATGCCGGGGACAGGGCGACAGCCCCAGCATTTT. Translated, it gives CASSESMPGTGRQPQHF. The rearrangement joins TRBV10-2 to TRBJ1-5; TRBD1 matches at 9 bases. Trimming removed 0 bases from V and 7 bases from J; junction bases left unmatched: 10. This CDR3 is built from 17 residues. The V gene's germline CDR1 is WSHSY and CDR2 SAAADI.

In DNA form, the CDR3 reads TGTGCCAGCAGTCCGGGACAGAAGAACACTGAAGCTTTCTTT. Its protein is CASSPGQKNTEAFF. V gene TRBV25-1 combines with J gene TRBJ1-1; TRBD1 matches at 7 bases. V gave up 5 bases and J gave up 1 base; unmatched junction bases: 4. This CDR3 has 14 residues. Germline V CDR1 and CDR2: MGHDK, SYGVNS. The full variable domain, rest sourced from reference TRBV25-1 and TRBJ1-1, is EADIYQTPRYLVIGTGKKITLECSQTMGHDKMYWYQQDPGMELHLIHYSYGVNSTEKGDLSSESTVSRIRTEHFPLTLESARPSHTSQYLCASSPGQKNTEAFFGQGTRLTVV.

The chain uses TRBV19 and TRBJ1-5; 7 bases are shared with TRBD1. The V segment lost 6 bases and the J segment 4 bases; nucleotides outside the gene matches: 6. CDR1 and CDR2 from the germline V gene are LNHDA and SQIVND (reference sequence). The CDR3 consists of 14 residues. The CDR3 nucleotides are TGTGCCAGTAGCGTACAGGGGTGGAATCAGCCCCAGCATTTT. It specifies CASSVQGWNQPQHF. Full variable domain (remainder filled in from reference TRBV19 and TRBJ1-5): DGGITQSPKYLFRKEGQNVTLSCEQNLNHDAMYWYRQDPGQGLRLIYYSQIVNDFQKGDIAEGYSVSREKKESFPLTVTSAQKNPTAFYLCASSVQGWNQPQHFGDGTRLSIL.

The chain has TRBV28 and TRBJ1-1; a possible D gene is TRBD1 (6 bases). The CDR3 has 15 amino acids. The germline gives CDR1 MDHEN, CDR2 SYDVKM. Trimming took 6 bases from V and 4 from J, leaving 18 bases between them. Written as DNA, the CDR3 is TGTGCCAGCAGGGGGGCGGAGATGGGGATCACTGAAGCTTTCTTT. Translated, it gives CASRGAEMGITEAFF.

The rearrangement joins TRBV19 to TRBJ2-2; 12 nucleotides align to TRBD2. The CDR3 totals 19 residues. Trimming cost V 5 bases and J 4 bases; bases outside gene matches: 14. CDR1 LNHDA and CDR2 SQIVND come from the germline V gene (reference sequence). CDR3 DNA sequence: TGTGCCAGTAGTGGAGTCGGTAGAAGACTAGCGGGGGCCACCGGGGAGCTGTTTTTT. This codes for CASSGVGRRLAGATGELFF.

The chain employs TRBV18 and TRBJ1-1; D unclear. Germline V gene lookup returns CDR1 KGHSH and CDR2 LQKENI. CDR3 length equals 15 residues. The V gene lost 3 bases and the J gene lost 0 bases, with 11 bases spanning the gap. The CDR3, as DNA: TGTGCCAGCTCACCGTTCACTGAGATGAACACTGAAGCTTTCTTT. It codes for CASSPFTEMNTEAFF.

This clone was counted a single time. The chain carries TRBV7-7 and TRBJ1-1; no firm D call. The CDR3 has 13 residues. V lost 1 base to trimming and J lost 4 bases, with 7 bases between them. The germline gives CDR1 SSHAT, CDR2 FNYEAQ (reference sequence). This chain's CDR3 is CASSLDSSTEAFF. The CDR3 DNA follows: TGTGCCAGCAGCTTAGACTCGTCCACTGAAGCTTTCTTT.

The chain recombines TRBV2 with TRBJ2-7; TRBD1 is a possible D gene (5 bases). Germline V gene lookup returns CDR1 SNHLY and CDR2 FYNNEI. The germline V and J ends were trimmed by 7 bases and 2 bases, with 18 bases remaining between them. CDR3 size: 15 residues. The CDR3 loop is CASTWRQGNTYEQYF. The CDR3, as DNA: TGTGCCAGCACCTGGCGGCAGGGCAACACCTACGAGCAGTACTTC.

This sequence joins TRBV5-1 and TRBJ1-4, with D uncertain. CDR3 length equals 13 residues. The germline V and J ends were trimmed by 1 base and 2 bases, with 3 bases remaining between them. Germline V gives CDR1 SGHRS, CDR2 YFSETQ. The CDR3 is CASSLSTNEKLFF. The CDR3 coding sequence is TGCGCCAGCAGCTTGTCTACTAATGAAAAACTGTTTTTT.

This clone was seen more than once but under ten times. The chain employs TRBV5-1 and TRBJ2-1; 7 bases align to TRBD1. The germline gives CDR1 SGHRS, CDR2 YFSETQ. V trimming: 4 bases; J trimming: 5 bases; junction bases outside the gene matches: 9. The CDR3 is made up of 15 amino acids. The CDR3 nucleotides are TGCGCCAGCAGCCGCACCGACAGGGCAAACAATGAGCAGTTCTTC. It yields the protein CASSRTDRANNEQFF. Looking up the rest from reference TRBV5-1 and TRBJ2-1 gives the full variable domain: KAGVTQTPRYLIKTRGQQVTLSCSPISGHRSVSWYQQTPGQGLQFLFEYFSETQRNKGNFPGRFSGRQFSNSRSEMNVSTLELGDSALYLCASSRTDRANNEQFFGPGTRLTVL.

V usage is TRBV11-2 and J usage is TRBJ2-2; 8 nucleotides line up with TRBD1. Unmatched junction bases numbered 1, after V lost 1 base and J lost 3 bases. Germline V gene sequence: CDR1 SGHAT, CDR2 FQNNGV. The CDR3 has 15 residues. This CDR3 reads CASSLVQGDTGELFF. The CDR3 DNA is TGTGCCAGCAGCTTAGTACAGGGGGACACCGGGGAGCTGTTTTTT.

The chain employs TRBV28 and TRBJ1-2; no clear D. V was shortened by 6 bases and J by 8 bases, with 13 bases between the two germline ends. The CDR3 is made up of 12 amino acids. CDR1 is MDHEN, CDR2 SYDVKM, per germline. The CDR3 DNA is TGTGCCAGCAGCGAATCCAGGAAGGGCTACACCTTC. Translating it yields CASSESRKGYTF.

The rearrangement joins TRBV6-1 to TRBJ2-2; the D gene is possibly TRBD1 (5 bases). Germline V gene data show CDR1 as MNHNS and CDR2 as SASEGT. V was cut by 3 bases and J by 4 bases, with 6 bases left in between. There are 13 residues in the CDR3. CDR3 sequence: CASSDQGTGELFF. CDR3 coding DNA: TGTGCCAGCAGTGATCAGGGCACCGGGGAGCTGTTTTTT.

This clone was recorded a few times. V usage is TRBV28 and J usage is TRBJ1-1; D possibly corresponds to TRBD1 (5 bases). With 5 bases removed from V and 0 bases from J, the gap between germline ends came to 13 bases. From germline, CDR1 is MDHEN and CDR2 SYDVKM. This CDR3 comprises 15 residues. The CDR3 region is CASSIGGAMNTEAFF. DNA for the CDR3: TGTGCCAGCAGTATCGGGGGAGCCATGAACACTGAAGCTTTCTTT.

This chain connects TRBV6-5 to TRBJ1-4; perhaps TRBD1 as D (6 bases). Germline assignment: CDR1 MNHEY and CDR2 SVGAGI. There are 14 residues in the CDR3. V was pared by 1 base and J by 10 bases, with 13 bases between. The CDR3 protein is CASSYFREGGKLFF. The CDR3 bases are TGTGCCAGCAGTTACTTCCGGGAGGGGGGAAAACTGTTTTTT.

This clone was counted only a few times. The chain joins TRBV3-1 (or the pseudogene TRBV3-2) to TRBJ1-2; D might be TRBD1 (6 bases). Germline CDR1 LGHDT, CDR2 YNNKEL (reference sequence). V was trimmed by 1 base and J by 8 bases, leaving 11 bases between them. This CDR3 contains 13 residues. This chain's CDR3 is CASSQGPDRGYTF. Written as DNA, the CDR3 is TGTGCCAGCAGCCAAGGGCCGGACAGAGGCTACACCTTC.

This clone has just a few counts. This rearrangement joins TRBV5-1 to TRBJ2-2, with 7 bases lining up with TRBD1. This CDR3 has 13 amino acids. The trim removed 1 base at V and 6 bases at J, leaving 0 bases unmatched. Germline CDR1 is SGHRS and CDR2 is YFSETQ. CDR3 protein: CASSLQGAGELFF. CDR3 bases: TGCGCCAGCAGCTTGCAGGGGGCCGGGGAGCTGTTTTTT.

The chain recombines TRBV7-9 with TRBJ2-7; D gene uncertain. Trimming left V 8 bases short and J 6 bases short, with 23 bases between. The CDR3 is 15 amino acids. Germline values: CDR1 SEHNR, CDR2 FQNEAQ (reference sequence). CDR3 protein: CASSYFWALPSEQYF. The CDR3 DNA reads as TGTGCCAGCTCCTATTTTTGGGCCCTCCCCAGCGAGCAGTACTTC.

By proportion, this clone is medium-sized. The rearrangement joins TRBV29-1 to TRBJ2-7, with 7 bases fitting TRBD2. The CDR3 runs to 13 residues. Germline values: CDR1 SQVTM, CDR2 ANQGSEA. The ends lost 1 base at V and 3 bases at J; junction bases unmatched: 3. The CDR3 sequence: CSVEAPSGYEQYF. The CDR3 DNA reads as TGCAGCGTTGAAGCTCCTAGCGGCTACGAGCAGTACTTC.

This chain uses TRBV29-1 with TRBJ2-7, with D perhaps matching TRBD1 (5 bases). Germline V lookup: CDR1 SQVTM, CDR2 ANQGSEA. The CDR3 has 16 amino acids. V lost 4 bases, J lost 1 base, and 20 bases lay in between. CDR3: CSVVFLGAPRSYEQYF. In DNA, the CDR3 is TGCAGCGTTGTTTTTCTAGGGGCTCCGCGGTCCTACGAGCAGTACTTC.

This chain uses TRBV11-1 with TRBJ2-2; D is possibly TRBD1 (5 bases). CDR1 and CDR2 from the germline V gene are SGHAT and FQDESV (reference sequence). Trimming took 5 bases from V and 6 from J, leaving 16 bases between them. This CDR3 contains 15 residues. The CDR3 DNA sequence: TGTGCCAGCAGCGGTCGGCAGGGTAGGGCCGGGGAGCTGTTTTTT. It is translated as CASSGRQGRAGELFF.

The V gene is TRBV24-1, the J gene TRBJ2-5, with D possibly TRBD1 on 5 matching bases. CDR3 length: 14 residues. V was cut by 1 base and J by 3 bases, with 8 bases left in between. The V gene's germline CDR1 is KGHDR and CDR2 SFDVKD. The CDR3 nucleotides read TGTGCCACCAGTGATTTAGGCAGGGAAGAGACCCAGTACTTC. Encoded protein: CATSDLGREETQYF.

The J gene is TRBJ2-3, the V gene TRBV28; 11 bases map to TRBD2. Per the germline V gene, CDR1 is MDHEN and CDR2 is SYDVKM. The CDR3 totals 12 residues. Germline trimming cut 4 bases from V and 12 bases from J; bases unmatched to any gene: 3. CDR3 nucleotides: TGTGCCAGCAGTTCGGGACTAGCGGCACAGTATTTT. Amino acid sequence: CASSSGLAAQYF.

V and J are TRBV6-4 and TRBJ2-3, with TRBD2 matching 14 bases. The CDR3 extends over 18 amino acids. J lost 2 bases, V lost 10 bases, and 14 bases had no gene match. Germline assignment: CDR1 MRHNA and CDR2 SNTAGT. The DNA of the CDR3 is TGTGCCACCCGGGGGACTAGCGGGAGAGGGGCCCACACAGATACGCAGTATTTT. Translating gives CATRGTSGRGAHTDTQYF.